Reported below is one T cell receptor (beta chain). This CDR3 has 16 residues. Germline CDR1 is SGHRS and CDR2 is YFSETQ. The V gene lost 1 base and the J gene lost 0 bases, with 11 bases spanning the gap. This specimen belongs to a study of T cell responses to AZD1222 COVID-19 vaccine. Produced via immunoSEQ multiplex PCR; TCRdb's table is partial and in-frame only. The data contain 100,000 to 150,000 clones, 89% of them singletons. This clonotype originated in an adult in good health. The rearrangement joins TRBV5-1 to TRBJ1-3; unclear D gene. The sample in question was peripheral blood, obtained on day 0 of AZD1222 vaccination. The DNA of the CDR3 is TGCGCCAGCAGCTTGTCCGGTAAAAGCTCTGGAAACACCATATATTTT. Residues: CASSLSGKSSGNTIYF. Supplemented by reference TRBV5-1 and TRBJ1-3, the full variable domain reads KAGVTQTPRYLIKTRGQQVTLSCSPISGHRSVSWYQQTPGQGLQFLFEYFSETQRNKGNFPGRFSGRQFSNSRSEMNVSTLELGDSALYLCASSLSGKSSGNTIYFGEGSWLTVV.